This record covers a single T cell receptor beta chain. No antigen is known for it. The data originate from a study of T cells in localized non-small cell lung cancer. Sequencing used immunoSEQ multiplex PCR; TCRdb keeps in-frame clones, though not all of them. The sample yields fewer than 45,000 clones, approximately 86% seen once. The CDR3 runs 15 residues. Per the germline V gene, CDR1 is SNHLY and CDR2 is FYNNEI. The J segment lost 4 bases and the V segment lost 5 bases, leaving 5 bases of the junction unmatched. Study-wide points: Adjacent lung had a median roughly 60 of the 100 largest tumor clones. In the blood, greater T cell density corresponded to longer overall survival. Exceeding tumor, uninvolved adjacent lung had the highest T cell clonality. The tumor had only one region sequenced, so heterogeneity remains possible.

This sequence originates from a woman aged 18 to 55 with stage III lung adenocarcinoma. V gene TRBV2 combines with J gene TRBJ2-6; 7 bases are shared with TRBD1. The material was peripheral blood, obtained before any cancer treatment. The CDR3 DNA is TGTGCCAGCAGTTCGGCGACAGGGGGGGCCAACGTCCTGACTTTC. This encodes CASSSATGGANVLTF.